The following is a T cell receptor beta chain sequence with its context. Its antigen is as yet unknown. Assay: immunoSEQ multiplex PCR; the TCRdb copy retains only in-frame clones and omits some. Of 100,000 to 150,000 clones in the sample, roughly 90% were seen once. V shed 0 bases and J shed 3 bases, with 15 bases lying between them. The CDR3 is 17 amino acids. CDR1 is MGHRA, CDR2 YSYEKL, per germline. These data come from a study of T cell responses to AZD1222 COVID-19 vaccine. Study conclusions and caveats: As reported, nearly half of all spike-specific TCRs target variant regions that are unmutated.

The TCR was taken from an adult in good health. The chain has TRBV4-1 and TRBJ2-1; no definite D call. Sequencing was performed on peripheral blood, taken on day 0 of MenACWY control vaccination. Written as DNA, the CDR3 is TGCGCCAGCAGCCAAGACCCAAACGGTCAAAACTACAATGAGCAGTTCTTC. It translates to CASSQDPNGQNYNEQFF.